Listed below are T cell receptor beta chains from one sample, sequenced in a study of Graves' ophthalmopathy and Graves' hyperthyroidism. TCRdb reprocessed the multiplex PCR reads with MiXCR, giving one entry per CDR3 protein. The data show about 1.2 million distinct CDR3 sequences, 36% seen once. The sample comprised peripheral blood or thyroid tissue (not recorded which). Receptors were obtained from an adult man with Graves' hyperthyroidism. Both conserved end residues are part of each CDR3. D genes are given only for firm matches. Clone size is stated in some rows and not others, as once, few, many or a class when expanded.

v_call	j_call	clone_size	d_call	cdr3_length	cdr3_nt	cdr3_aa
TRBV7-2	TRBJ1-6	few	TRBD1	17	TGTGCCAGCAGCTTAGTTTCAGGGGCAGGGGGAACTTCACCCCTCCACTTT	CASSLVSGAGGTSPLHF
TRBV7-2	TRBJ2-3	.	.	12	TGTGCCAGCAGCTTTTACACAGATACGCAGTATTTT	CASSFYTDTQYF
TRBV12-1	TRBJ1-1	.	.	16	TGTGCCAGCAGCTTTAAGGACAGGGGCAAGAACACTGAAGCTTTCTTT	CASSFKDRGKNTEAFF
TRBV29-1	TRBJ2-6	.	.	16	TGCGGCGTTGATATGGTTTCTGTCTCTGGAGCCAACGTCCTGACTTTC	CGVDMVSVSGANVLTF
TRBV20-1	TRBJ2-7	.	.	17	TGCAGTGCTGCGGACGGAGATTTTTTGTGGGGGGCCGACGAGCAGTACTTC	CSAADGDFLWGADEQYF
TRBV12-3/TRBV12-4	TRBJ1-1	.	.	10	TGTGCCAGCGGCCCGGGGCCGCCTTTCTTT	CASGPGPPFF
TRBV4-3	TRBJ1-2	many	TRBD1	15	TGCGCCAGCAGCCAGGAGGGACAGGGAGGCTATGGCTACACCTTC	CASSQEGQGGYGYTF
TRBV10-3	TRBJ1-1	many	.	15	TGTGCCATCAGGCCAGTAGGGCAGACATTGGGAGAAGCTTTCTTT	CAIRPVGQTLGEAFF
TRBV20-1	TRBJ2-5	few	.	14	TGCAGTGCTAGTGGCGGGAAGTACCAAGAGACCCAGTACTTC	CSASGGKYQETQYF
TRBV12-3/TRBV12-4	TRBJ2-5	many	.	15	TGTGCCAGCAGTTTTTCTAGCGTGGTTGGTGAGACCCAGTACTTC	CASSFSSVVGETQYF
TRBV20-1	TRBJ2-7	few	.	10	TGCAGTGCGCAACAGGGCCAGCAGTACTTC	CSAQQGQQYF
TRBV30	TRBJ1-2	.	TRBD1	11	TGCTCACAGGGGGCTGGGATAGGCTACACCTTC	CSQGAGIGYTF
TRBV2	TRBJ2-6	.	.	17	TGTGCCAGCAGTGGTGACACTGACGGCTCTGGGGCCAACGTCCTGACTTTC	CASSGDTDGSGANVLTF
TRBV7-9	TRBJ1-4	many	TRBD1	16	TGTGCCAGCAGCCGCACCGGACAGGGCCCTAATGAAAAACTGTTTTTT	CASSRTGQGPNEKLFF
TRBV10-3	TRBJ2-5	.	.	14	TGTGCCATCAGTGAGGTCCGGCTCGATCAGCCCCAGTACTTC	CAISEVRLDQPQYF
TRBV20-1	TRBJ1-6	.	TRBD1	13	TGCAGTGCACAGGACAGGGTCCGTTCACCCCTCCACTTT	CSAQDRVRSPLHF